These T cell receptor beta chains were read from a single sample in a study of blood T cell repertoires in COVID-19. Sequenced by immunoSEQ multiplex PCR; TCRdb stores in-frame clones only, minus some. The data hold 45,000 to 50,000 clones, with around 80% observed a single time. The specimen sequenced was peripheral blood. These TCRs come from an elderly man in a cohort sampled during active COVID-19. CDR3s include the opening cysteine and the closing phenylalanine or tryptophan. D genes are given only for firm matches. Rows give clone size only sometimes, using once, few, many, or a class for an expanded clone.

>TRBJ2-7|once|TRBD2|TRBV5-1
CASSLEASGRAHEQYF
TGCGCCAGCAGCTTGGAGGCTAGCGGGAGAGCCCACGAGCAGTACTTC
>TRBJ1-2|.|.|TRBV6-6
CASSTGQWEGYTF
TGTGCCAGCAGTACCGGACAGTGGGAAGGCTACACCTTC
>TRBJ2-2|.|TRBD1|TRBV10-3
CAISPGQGGNTGELFF
TGTGCCATCAGCCCCGGACAGGGGGGGAACACCGGGGAGCTGTTTTTT
>TRBJ2-2|.|.|TRBV4-3
CASSQDLAGRGTGELFF
TGCGCCAGCAGCCAAGATCTGGCAGGGCGGGGCACCGGGGAGCTGTTTTTT
>TRBJ1-3|.|.|TRBV20-1
CSASNTGTISGNTIYF
TGCAGTGCTAGTAACACGGGGACAATAAGTGGAAACACCATATATTTT
>TRBJ2-4|.|TRBD2|TRBV6-2/TRBV6-3
CASTPRGRGDYGNIQYF
TGTGCCAGCACCCCTCGAGGGCGGGGGGATTATGGAAACATTCAGTACTTC
>TRBJ2-6|once|.|TRBV11-2
CASSRLTSGANVLTF
TGTGCCAGCAGCCGTTTAACTTCTGGGGCCAACGTCCTGACTTTC
>TRBJ2-7|.|TRBD1|TRBV10-3
CAIRGGTGDSYEQYF
TGTGCCATCAGGGGTGGGACAGGGGATTCATACGAGCAGTACTTC
>TRBJ2-2|.|TRBD2|TRBV5-6
CASSLGLAAGELFF
TGTGCCAGCAGCTTAGGACTAGCTGCCGGGGAGCTGTTTTTT
>TRBJ2-3|.|.|TRBV6-4
CATLPRDTQYF
TGTGCCACCCTTCCCCGGGATACGCAGTATTTT
>TRBJ2-2|few|TRBD1|TRBV18
CASSQTGRGGELFF
TGTGCCAGCTCCCAGACAGGGCGAGGCGGGGAGCTGTTTTTT
>TRBJ1-6|.|.|TRBV5-1
CASSLEAGRDNSPLHF
TGCGCCAGCAGCTTGGAGGCGGGACGGGATAATTCACCCCTCCACTTT
>TRBJ1-2|.|.|TRBV5-1
CASTAAGPAYGYTF
TGCGCCAGCACCGCGGCGGGACCGGCCTATGGCTACACCTTC
>TRBJ2-5|few|.|TRBV12-3/TRBV12-4
CASSFGGGETQYF
TGTGCCAGCAGTTTTGGGGGAGGAGAGACCCAGTACTTC
>TRBJ1-2|once|TRBD1|TRBV9
CASSVGQGAGYGYTF
TGTGCCAGCAGCGTAGGGCAGGGGGCGGGCTATGGCTACACCTTC
>TRBJ1-4|.|.|TRBV18
CASSPSREKLFF
TGTGCCAGCTCACCATCTAGAGAAAAACTGTTTTTT
>TRBJ2-1|few|.|TRBV7-9
CASSLDRGGISYNEQFF
TGTGCCAGCAGCTTAGATCGCGGCGGGATTTCCTACAATGAGCAGTTCTTC
>TRBJ2-1|.|TRBD2|TRBV4-1
CASSQVRTSGDEQFF
TGCGCCAGCAGCCAAGTTCGGACTAGCGGGGATGAGCAGTTCTTC
>TRBJ2-7|medium-sized|.|TRBV28
CATLRRLGGEQYF
TGTGCCACTCTACGGCGATTAGGGGGCGAGCAGTACTTC
>TRBJ2-7|.|.|TRBV4-1
CASSQTSASLAYEQYF
TGCGCCAGCAGCCAAACATCAGCTAGTCTTGCCTACGAGCAGTACTTC
>TRBJ2-5|.|.|TRBV30
CAWSVLRFQYF
TGTGCCTGGAGTGTACTGCGGTTCCAGTACTTC
>TRBJ2-2|.|TRBD2|TRBV7-7
CASSLAPQGGTGELFF
TGTGCCAGCAGCTTAGCGCCTCAGGGAGGGACCGGGGAGCTGTTTTTT
>TRBJ2-2|.|TRBD2|TRBV4-1
CASSLGLATSGELFF
TGCGCCAGCAGCCTCGGACTAGCGACATCCGGGGAGCTGTTTTTT
>TRBJ2-1|.|TRBD2|TRBV4-3
CASSQEGAGVSEQFF
TGCGCCAGCAGCCAAGAGGGTGCGGGAGTTAGTGAGCAGTTCTTC